Described below is a single TCR gamma chain sequence and its context. The antigen is undetermined. This entry belongs to a study of Vδ1+ human thymocytes. Overall study findings and caveats: Thymic TRG and TRD repertoires appeared highly polyclonal, with Gaussian CDR3 length distributions.

The template was reverse-transcribed extracted RNA. Pooled V-gene forward primers with one constant-region reverse primer generated the CDR3 amplicons by multiplex PCR. TCRdb re-processed the multiplex PCR reads using CATT. The sample yields tens of thousands of gamma-chain clones, 20% to 25% seen once. This CDR3 contains 13 residues. V trimming: 4 bases; J trimming: 0 bases; junction bases outside the gene matches: 3. Germline V gene lookup returns CDR1 GITISATS and CDR2 ISYDGTV (reference sequence). The rearrangement links TRGV9 to TRGJ1 or TRGJ2. Material for sequencing was Vdelta1+ gamma-delta thymocytes from the thymus. Subset: FACS-sorted CD3+ TCRalphabeta- TCRVdelta1+ TCRVdelta2- thymocytes. The TCR was taken from a girl less than two years old who had congenital heart surgery. CDR3 region: CALWEWNYYKKLF. CDR3 bases: TGTGCCTTGTGGGAATGGAATTATTATAAGAAACTCTTT.